Described below is a single T cell receptor beta chain sequence and its context. Its antigen is unknown. Base quality data are lacking; no much larger clone is found one base away. The library relied on the immunoSEQ multiplex PCR assay. TCRdb retrieved this table from immuneACCESS and kept in-frame rearrangements only. Not all clones are present; in checked studies, unresolved V genes account for under half, and no reason is known for the remainder. The sample table holds under 200,000 clones, of which 92% were seen once. Clones ranked in the top ten supply 0.68% of the sample. The sample comes from a study of control samples from healthy donors and cancer patients (TCRdb year 2020). Including cysteine and phenylalanine, the CDR3 has 17 amino acids. Only the CDR3 region is kept as DNA, spanning 51 bases read in frame from base 1. V gives up 1 base and J gives up 2 bases, and the segment between their germline ends measures 14 bases. The germline V gene provides CDR1 MGHRA and CDR2 YSYEKL.

Specimen: blood. The V and J genes are TRBV4-1 and TRBJ2-2; the D gene is perhaps TRBD2, from 7 matching bases. The sequence was obtained from a young woman in good health. The DNA sequence follows: TGCGCCAGCAGCCAAGCTAGGGGGGGATTTAACACCGGGGAGCTGTTTTTT. This codes for CASSQARGGFNTGELFF.